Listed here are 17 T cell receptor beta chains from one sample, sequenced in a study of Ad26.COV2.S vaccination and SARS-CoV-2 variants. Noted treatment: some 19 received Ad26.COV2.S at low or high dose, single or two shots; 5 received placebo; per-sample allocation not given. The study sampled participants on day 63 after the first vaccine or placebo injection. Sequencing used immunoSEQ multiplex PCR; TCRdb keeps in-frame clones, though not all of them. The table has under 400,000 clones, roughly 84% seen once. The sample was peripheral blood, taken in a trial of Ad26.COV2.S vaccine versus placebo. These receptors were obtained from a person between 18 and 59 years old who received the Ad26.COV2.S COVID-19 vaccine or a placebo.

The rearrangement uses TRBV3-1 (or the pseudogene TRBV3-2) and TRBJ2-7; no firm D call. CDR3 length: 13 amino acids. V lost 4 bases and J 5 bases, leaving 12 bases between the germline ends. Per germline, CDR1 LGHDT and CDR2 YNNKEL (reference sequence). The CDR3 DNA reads TGTGCCAGCAGCCGGGCCGGCCTGGACGAGCAGTACTTC. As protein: CASSRAGLDEQYF.

This chain's CDR3 is CASSPRPRTTYNEQFF. Here the CDR3 DNA reads TGTGCCAGCAGCCCGAGACCCAGGACAACCTACAATGAGCAGTTCTTC. This chain links TRBV7-2 with TRBJ2-1; a possible D gene is TRBD1 (5 bases). The CDR3 has 16 amino acids. Trimming took off 5 bases at V and 2 bases at J, with 16 bases between the two ends. Per the germline V gene, CDR1 is SGHTA and CDR2 is FQGNSA.

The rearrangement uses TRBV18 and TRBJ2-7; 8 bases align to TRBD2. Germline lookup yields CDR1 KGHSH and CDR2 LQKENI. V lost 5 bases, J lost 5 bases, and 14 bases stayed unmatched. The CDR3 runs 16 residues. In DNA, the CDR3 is TGTGCCAGCTCATCCCCCGGGGTAGCGGGGTACAACGAGCAGTACTTC. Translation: CASSSPGVAGYNEQYF.

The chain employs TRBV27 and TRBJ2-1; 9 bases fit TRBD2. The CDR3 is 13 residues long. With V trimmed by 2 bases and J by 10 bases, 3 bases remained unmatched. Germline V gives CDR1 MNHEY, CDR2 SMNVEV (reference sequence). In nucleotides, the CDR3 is TGTGCCAGCAGTTTAAGCGGACTAGCGGAGCAGTTCTTC. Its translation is CASSLSGLAEQFF.

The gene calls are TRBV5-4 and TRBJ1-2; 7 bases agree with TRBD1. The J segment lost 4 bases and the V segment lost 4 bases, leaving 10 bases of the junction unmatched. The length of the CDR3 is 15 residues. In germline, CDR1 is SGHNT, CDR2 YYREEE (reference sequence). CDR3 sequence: CASSLRDSLVYGYTF. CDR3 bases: TGTGCCAGCAGCCTAAGGGACAGTCTTGTCTATGGCTACACCTTC.

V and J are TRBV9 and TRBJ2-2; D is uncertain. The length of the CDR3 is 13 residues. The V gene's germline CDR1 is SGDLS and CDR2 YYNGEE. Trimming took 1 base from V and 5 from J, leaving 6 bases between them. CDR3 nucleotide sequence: TGTGCCAGCAGCGTACATGAGACCGGGGAGCTGTTTTTT. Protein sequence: CASSVHETGELFF.

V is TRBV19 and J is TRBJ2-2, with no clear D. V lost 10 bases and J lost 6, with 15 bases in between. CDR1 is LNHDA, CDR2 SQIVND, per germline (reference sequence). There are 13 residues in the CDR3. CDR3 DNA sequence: TGTGCCACTTCAGAAGCCCGCCCCGGGGAGCTGTTTTTT. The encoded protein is CATSEARPGELFF.

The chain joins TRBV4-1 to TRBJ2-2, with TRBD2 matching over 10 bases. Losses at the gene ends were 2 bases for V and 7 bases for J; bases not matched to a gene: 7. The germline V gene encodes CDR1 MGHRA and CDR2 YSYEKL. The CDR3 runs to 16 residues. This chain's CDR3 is CASSQRGSGGLGELFF. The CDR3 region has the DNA TGCGCCAGCAGCCAAAGGGGTAGCGGGGGGCTCGGGGAGCTGTTTTTT.

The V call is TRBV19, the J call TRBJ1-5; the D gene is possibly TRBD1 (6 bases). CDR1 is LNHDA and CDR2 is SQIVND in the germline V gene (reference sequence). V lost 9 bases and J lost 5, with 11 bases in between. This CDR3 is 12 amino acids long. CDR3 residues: CASLGGYQPQHF. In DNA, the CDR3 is TGTGCCAGCCTAGGGGGATATCAGCCCCAGCATTTT. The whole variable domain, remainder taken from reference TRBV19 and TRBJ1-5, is DGGITQSPKYLFRKEGQNVTLSCEQNLNHDAMYWYRQDPGQGLRLIYYSQIVNDFQKGDIAEGYSVSREKKESFPLTVTSAQKNPTAFYLCASLGGYQPQHFGDGTRLSIL.

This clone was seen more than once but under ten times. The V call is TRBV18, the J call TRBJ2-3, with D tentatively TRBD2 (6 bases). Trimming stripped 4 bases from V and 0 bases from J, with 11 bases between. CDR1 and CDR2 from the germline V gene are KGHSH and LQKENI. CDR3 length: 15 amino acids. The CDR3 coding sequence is TGTGCCAGCTCACTGGGAGGTCCTAGCACAGATACGCAGTATTTT. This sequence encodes CASSLGGPSTDTQYF.

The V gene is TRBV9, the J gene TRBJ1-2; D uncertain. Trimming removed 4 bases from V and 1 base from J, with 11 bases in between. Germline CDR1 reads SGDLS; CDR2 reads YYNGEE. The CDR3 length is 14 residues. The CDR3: CASSPLEVNYGYTF. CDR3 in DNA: TGTGCCAGCAGCCCTTTAGAGGTTAACTATGGCTACACCTTC.

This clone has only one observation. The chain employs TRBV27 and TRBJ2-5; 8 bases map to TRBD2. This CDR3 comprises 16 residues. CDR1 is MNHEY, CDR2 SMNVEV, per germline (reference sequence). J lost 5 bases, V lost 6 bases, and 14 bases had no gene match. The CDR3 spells CASRPLGLAGYETQYF. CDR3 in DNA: TGTGCCAGCAGGCCCCTAGGATTAGCGGGGTACGAGACCCAGTACTTC.

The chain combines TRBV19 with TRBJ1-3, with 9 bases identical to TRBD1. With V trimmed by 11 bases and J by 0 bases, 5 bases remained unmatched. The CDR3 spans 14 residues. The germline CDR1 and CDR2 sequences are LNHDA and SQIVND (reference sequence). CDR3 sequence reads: CAADRGFSGNTIYF. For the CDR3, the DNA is TGTGCCGCTGACAGGGGGTTCTCTGGAAACACCATATATTTT.

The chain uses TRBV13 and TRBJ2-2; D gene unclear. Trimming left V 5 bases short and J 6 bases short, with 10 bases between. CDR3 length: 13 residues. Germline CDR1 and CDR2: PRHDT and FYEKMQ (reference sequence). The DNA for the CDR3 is TGTGCCAGCAGCGGTCTAGAGTCCGGGGAGCTGTTTTTT. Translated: CASSGLESGELFF.

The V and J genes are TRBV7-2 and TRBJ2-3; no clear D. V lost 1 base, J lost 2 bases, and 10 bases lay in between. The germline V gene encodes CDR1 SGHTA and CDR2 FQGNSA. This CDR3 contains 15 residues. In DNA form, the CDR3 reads TGTGCCAGCAGCTTAGATGGGCCGCTCACAGATACGCAGTATTTT. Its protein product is CASSLDGPLTDTQYF.

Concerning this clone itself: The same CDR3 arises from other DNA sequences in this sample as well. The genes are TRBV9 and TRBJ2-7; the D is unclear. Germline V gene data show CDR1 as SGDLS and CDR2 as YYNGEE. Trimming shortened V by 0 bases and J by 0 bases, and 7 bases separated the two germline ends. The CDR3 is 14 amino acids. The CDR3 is CASSVGVSSYEQYF. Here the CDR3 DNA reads TGTGCCAGCAGCGTAGGTGTTAGCTCCTACGAGCAGTACTTC.

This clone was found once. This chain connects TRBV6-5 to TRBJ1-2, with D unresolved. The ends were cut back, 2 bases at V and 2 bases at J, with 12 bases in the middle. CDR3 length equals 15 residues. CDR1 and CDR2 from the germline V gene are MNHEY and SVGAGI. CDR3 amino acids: CASSYRQVENYGYTF. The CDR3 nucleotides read TGTGCCAGCAGTTACAGGCAGGTCGAGAACTATGGCTACACCTTC.